The clone carrying this TCR beta chain appeared a single time. The antigen remains undetermined. Germline V CDR1 and CDR2: LNHDA, SQIVND (reference sequence). After removal of 5 bases from V and 6 bases from J, the junction contained 4 bases not matched to a gene. CDR3 length: 14 residues. The sample belongs to a study of CD4 T cells in relation to SARS-CoV-2 and coronaviruses. Profiling relied on immunoSEQ multiplex PCR, and the TCRdb table lists in-frame clones only, not all of them. The sample has about 17,000 clones; 79% are singletons. Before the COVID-19 pandemic, during about 2010-2018, CD4+ T cells were taken from unexposed donors. The cells were cultured for 10 days before CD4+ T cells were isolated. Notes on the study in general: No crossreactivity against non-spike viral proteins was tested here.

This TCR derives from a human donor in good health. The sample comprised CD4+ T cells from PBMCs, cultured in vitro. The chain joins TRBV19 to TRBJ2-4, with 10 bases aligning to TRBD1. The CDR3 protein is CASSSGQGGNIQYF. CDR3 in DNA: TGTGCCAGTAGTTCCGGACAGGGGGGAAACATTCAGTACTTC.